This T cell receptor (beta chain) was observed in a study of shared clonotypes between healthy human individuals. General study points: Naive subsets generally exceeded memory subsets in estimated richness. Although depth was large, rarefaction showed that sequencing of the sorted subsets was incomplete.

Repertoires were generated with immunoSEQ multiplex PCR, while TCRdb's copy carries only in-frame clones and drops some. The sample has roughly 2.2 million clones, approximately 90% seen once. As regards this clone: Its antigen is still unknown.

Germline CDR1 is GTSNPN and CDR2 is SVGIG (reference sequence). V lost 0 bases and J 6 bases, leaving 5 bases between the germline ends. The CDR3 is 11 residues long. Sequencing input: naive CD4+ T cells from PBMCs. The subset: CD45RA+ positively selected. This receptor was taken from a man younger than 35 in good health. Some clones in this sample may be carry-over from other donors' samples. The V call is TRBV30, the J call TRBJ1-2; no firm D call. CDR3 nucleotide sequence: TGTGCCTGGAGTGTATCAGATGGCTACACCTTC. The encoded protein is CAWSVSDGYTF.